This T cell receptor beta chain was identified in a study of cytomegalovirus exposure and HLA in healthy donors (dated 2017 in TCRdb). About the full investigation: According to an earlier analysis of several hundred of the donors, 150 million to 200 million T cells yielded 100 million or so unique TCR beta sequences and more than 250 Gb of sequence data. About 330 gigabases of sequencing data and around 88 million unique TCR sequences made up an early release that covered some 640 HLA-typed donors. Of the approximately 400 genotyped donors, roughly 80% fell in the genetic ancestry cluster associated with self-reported Caucasian donors. The study aimed to test whether cataloging public T cell receptors could reveal signatures of past pathogen exposure. The T cell repertoires of 550 to 850 subjects were profiled by immunosequencing and related to cytomegalovirus serostatus. A separate validation cohort of about 110 different subjects was used in addition to the roughly 620-subject first cohort. High-throughput TCR immunosequencing, statistical association of individual TCRs with disease status, and machine learning were combined to predict cytomegalovirus infection status. A later analysis re-analyzed previously published TCR beta repertoires from roughly 630 donors and added high-resolution HLA genotyping to study TCR occurrence patterns. The later analysis used no new phenotypic data to find candidate immune exposures, relying instead on TCR beta sequences and their occurrence across donors. An earlier analysis of roughly 600 of the donors used high-throughput TCR beta sequencing to judge whether each TCR beta V gene segment behaved as functional or pseudogenic. Donor age, sex, ethnicity and CMV serostatus were collected together with the repertoire data. Genome-wide SNP genotypes for about 60% of the roughly 670 donors were used in a later genetic analysis, which treated that subset as a discovery cohort. All discovery cohort repertoires had been generated on a single sequencing platform. Both class I and class II loci were covered by HLA typing, at four-digit resolution. Typing coverage varied by locus: roughly 620-630 donors for A, B, C, DRB1 and DQB1; under 550 for DQA1; more than 600 for DPA1; under 490 for DPB1. Roughly 5 DR-DQ haplotypes were handled as single units for association and clustering because linkage in the cohort was strong. Among some 410 genotyped donors of the cohort, an average of approximately 240,000 unique TCR beta nucleotide sequences was sequenced per donor, of which roughly 17% were non-productive. What the study reported, not specific to this receptor: The cohort was sequenced for TCR beta chains only, and without alpha or paired-chain data the features that could be detected were limited. Because counts were too low, seventeen rarely observed V segments, including chromosome 9 orphons, were excluded from the earlier analysis of around 590 of the donors. A later genetic analysis reported fewer N-insertions in productive TCRs among donors in an Asian-associated ancestry cluster than the roughly 640-donor mean. The classifier was reported to diagnose cytomegalovirus status with high specificity and sensitivity in both the original cohort and the validation cohort. A total of 164 TCR beta chains were listed by the study as associated with cytomegalovirus. Most TCR sequences were seen in very few donors, while some public TCRs were found in many individuals. A further reported finding was that TCR beta sequences accurately predicted the HLA-A and HLA-B alleles for most subjects in the first cohort. A later analysis reported that several top co-occurrence clusters appeared linked to parvovirus B19, influenza, CMV and Epstein-Barr virus. According to the authors, the approach could potentially be generalized to other disease states and immunological phenotypes. Immune exposure information for the cohort was limited to CMV serostatus. A later genetic analysis associated a missense DCLRE1C variant with V-gene and J-gene trimming of TCR beta chains, and an independent cohort replicated the association. A few of the identified cytomegalovirus-associated TCR beta chains were confirmed in vitro to be specific for cytomegalovirus antigens. HLA typing was unavailable for some donors at each locus, so association tests used only the typed subset. Roughly uniform sequencing depth across donors was assumed in presence/absence analyses, although this assumption may not hold. According to a later analysis, most CMV-associated TCR beta chains appeared to be HLA-restricted, and the HLA associations seemed to be driven largely by CMV exposure. In a later analysis, 16,951 TCR beta sequences were associated with specific HLA alleles at a false discovery rate of 0.05. When HLA alleles, especially DR and DQ, strongly co-occurred, attributing TCR associations to individual alleles was difficult. Linkage disequilibrium might explain the correlated functional status among segregating V segments, but an unknown experimental factor could not be ruled out. A group of highly shared sequence variants was considered likely to be a technical artifact of the sequencing pipeline. In a later analysis, HLA-associated TCR beta chains were found to be more clonally expanded and to have lower generation probabilities than equally common non-associated chains. In a later analysis, TCR association rates were found to vary across HLA loci, with the most associated TCRs seen for DRB1 alleles and the fewest for HLA-C alleles. An earlier analysis of approximately 540 of the donors showed that most TCR beta V segments appeared in productive rearrangements either about 87% or about 30% of the time, which broadly matched IMGT annotations.

The library was prepared using the immunoSEQ multiplex PCR assay. A mixture of 60 forward primers for TCR Vbeta segments and 13 reverse primers for TCR Jbeta segments was used in the multiplex PCR. The CDR3 region of rearranged TCR beta genes was amplified from genomic DNA by a multiplex PCR assay. On the Illumina HiSeq System, the amplified TCR beta libraries were sequenced as 87-base-pair reads. Regarding the original processing steps: Across the 500 to 850 repertoires, a later analysis counted roughly 77 million unique TCR beta chains, 9.5 million to 12 million of which were shared by at least two donors. Raw reads were error-corrected and collapsed into unique sequences with a nearest-neighbor algorithm that merged closely related sequences to remove PCR and sequencing errors. Alignment of CDR3 sequences to IMGT reference sequences was used to assign V, D and J gene segments. Each retained sequence needed at least a six-nucleotide match to both a V gene segment and a J gene segment. Rearrangements were classified as productive when the CDR3 lacked stop codons and remained in frame with V and J, and all other rearrangements were classified as non-productive. CDR3 was defined according to IMGT convention as the region running from the second conserved V-encoded cysteine to the conserved J-encoded phenylalanine. Sequences without an unambiguous match to a single V gene segment were excluded from the earlier analysis of about 600 of the donors. In an earlier analysis of more than 500 of the donors, a V segment was called functional when productive rearrangements were above 56.7%, and segregating when the standard deviation between donors exceeded 5%. A statistical classification framework was developed to diagnose cytomegalovirus status using the catalog of TCR beta chain sequences. In a later analysis, V and J genes were assigned by comparing TCR nucleotide sequences against IMGT/GENE-DB human TR gene sequences. A later analysis assigned CDR3 sequences and most-parsimonious VDJ recombination scenarios with the TCRdist pipeline. In a later analysis, each TCR beta chain was defined by its CDR3 amino acid sequence together with its V-gene family, and reads lacking a unique V-gene family were excluded. A later analysis removed roughly 590 highly shared, low-generation-probability nucleotide sequences to deal with suspected cross-contamination and a sequencing artifact. For each public chain, a later analysis derived a clonal expansion index from normalized ranks of inferred template counts within each repertoire. Generation probabilities in a later analysis came from a VDJ recombination model fitted to out-of-frame rearrangements, and those results were checked against IGoR. In a later analysis, TCR-TCR, TCR-HLA and TCR-CMV co-occurrence was scored with hypergeometric tests, and a repertoire-size bias correction was applied to TCR pairs. False discovery rates were estimated in a later analysis by permuting HLA or CMV assignments 20 times. A later analysis grouped co-occurring TCRs with DBSCAN, adding TCRdist sequence similarity when clustering within HLA-allele-positive subsets. Repertoires with fewer than 30,000 or more than 120,000 public chains, plus five repertoires with anomalous nucleotide sharing, were excluded from co-occurrence clustering. What TCRdb holds here is the immuneACCESS table cut down to in-frame rearrangements. Part of the clones is not present; checked against another copy, under half of the missing clones reflect an unresolved V gene, and the others are unexplained. From that table come the V and J calls and clone size; the DNA was used to work out D and trimming. The sample table lists under 200,000 clones, 80% of them with a count of one. The leading ten clones occupy 1% of the sample.

Comments on this clone: No cognate antigen has been identified for it. No base quality values were provided; no much bigger clone lies one nucleotide off.

The cohort comprised approximately 700 healthy bone marrow donors. Cohort members were all nominally healthy when sampled, although unrecorded immune exposures were likely present. The donor tested CMV seropositive, placing the donor among the roughly 300 seropositive members of the cohort. Each donor provided a peripheral blood sample, and peripheral blood mononuclear cells were used for TCR beta sequencing. The Qiagen DNeasy Blood Extraction Kit was used to extract genomic DNA from the blood cell samples. Material for sequencing was PBMCs. The receptor was derived from a woman aged 45 to 65 in good health and CMV-seropositive.

The CDR3: CASSLGGPTGAEGKLFF. The nucleotide sequence is TGCGCCAGCAGCTTGGGGGGACCGACAGGGGCCGAGGGAAAACTGTTTTTT. The chain is assembled from TRBV5-1 and TRBJ1-4; 8 central nucleotides agree with TRBD1. Unmatched junction bases come to 14, with V trimmed by 0 bases and J by 10 bases. The cysteine opens and the phenylalanine closes a CDR3 of 17 amino acids. Just the 51-base CDR3 DNA is kept, in frame starting at base 1. CDR1 SGHRS and CDR2 YFSETQ are derived from the germline V gene.